This entry features one T cell receptor beta chain sequence. The V gene's germline CDR1 is MGHRA and CDR2 YSYEKL. The CDR3 has 14 residues. Trimming removed 3 bases from V and 3 bases from J; junction bases left unmatched: 3. This record comes from a study of shared clonotypes between healthy human individuals. It was CD45RO-negative cells, positively selected for CCR7, that made up naive CD8 cells, with terminally differentiated effector memory CD45RA+ cells excluded. TCRdb keeps only in-frame clones here, not all; method: immunoSEQ multiplex PCR. The data contain hundreds of thousands of clones, around 93% of them seen just once; the ten biggest clones take up approximately 25%.

The V call is TRBV4-1, the J call TRBJ2-7; 9 nucleotides agree with TRBD2. The TCR originated in a man aged 25-40 years in good health. Sequencing was done on a sample of naive CD8+ T cells sorted from blood. CDR3 bases: TGCGCCAGCAGCCAGGGGACTAGCAACTACGAGCAGTACTTC. Protein product: CASSQGTSNYEQYF.